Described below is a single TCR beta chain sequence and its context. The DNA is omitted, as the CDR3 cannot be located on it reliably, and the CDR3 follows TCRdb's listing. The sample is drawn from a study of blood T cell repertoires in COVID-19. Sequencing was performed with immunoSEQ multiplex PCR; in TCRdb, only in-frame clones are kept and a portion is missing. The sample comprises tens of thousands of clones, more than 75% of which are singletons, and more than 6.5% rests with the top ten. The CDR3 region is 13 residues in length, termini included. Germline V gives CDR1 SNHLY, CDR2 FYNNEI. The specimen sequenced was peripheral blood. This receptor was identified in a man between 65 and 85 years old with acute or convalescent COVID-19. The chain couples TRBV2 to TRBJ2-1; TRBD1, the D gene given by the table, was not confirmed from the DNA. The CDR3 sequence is CASSVAQGAYPFF.